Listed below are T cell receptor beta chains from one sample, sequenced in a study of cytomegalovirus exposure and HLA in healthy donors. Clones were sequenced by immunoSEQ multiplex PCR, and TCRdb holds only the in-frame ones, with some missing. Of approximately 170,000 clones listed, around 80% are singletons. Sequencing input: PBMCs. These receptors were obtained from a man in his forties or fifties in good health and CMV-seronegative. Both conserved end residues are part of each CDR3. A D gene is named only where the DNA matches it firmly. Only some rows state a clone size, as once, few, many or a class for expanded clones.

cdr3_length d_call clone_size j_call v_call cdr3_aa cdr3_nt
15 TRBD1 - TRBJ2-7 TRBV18 CASSPPGTGMDEQYF TGTGCCAGCTCACCACCGGGGACAGGGATGGACGAGCAGTACTTC
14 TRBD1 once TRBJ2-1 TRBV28 CASSRTGGVNEQFF TGTGCCAGCAGTCGGACAGGGGGGGTCAATGAGCAGTTCTTC
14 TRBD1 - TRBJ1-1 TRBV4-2 CASSQGGRGPEAFF TGTGCCAGCAGCCAAGGCGGCAGGGGGCCCGAAGCTTTCTTT
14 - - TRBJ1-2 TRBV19 CASRQQVGNYGYTF TGTGCCAGTAGGCAACAGGTCGGTAACTATGGCTACACCTTC
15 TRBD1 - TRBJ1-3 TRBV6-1 CASSEDWTGGNTIYF TGTGCCAGCAGTGAAGATTGGACAGGAGGAAACACCATATATTTT
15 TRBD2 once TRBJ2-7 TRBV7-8 CASSEQLARVYEQYF TGTGCCAGCAGCGAACAACTAGCGAGAGTATACGAGCAGTACTTC
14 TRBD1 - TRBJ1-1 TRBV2 CASSEYAGGTEAFF TGTGCCAGCAGTGAATATGCAGGGGGCACTGAAGCTTTCTTT
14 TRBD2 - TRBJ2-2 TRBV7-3 CASRPTSDSGELVF TGTGCCAGCAGGCCGACTAGCGATAGCGGGGAGCTGGTTTTT
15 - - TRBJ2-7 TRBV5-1 CASSLDPTGYDEQYF TGCGCCAGCAGCTTAGATCCAACGGGGTACGACGAGCAGTACTTC
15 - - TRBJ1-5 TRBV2 CASSGGGIANQPQHF TGTGCCAGCAGTGGAGGGGGTATAGCAAATCAGCCCCAGCATTTT
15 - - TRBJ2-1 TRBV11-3 CASSRGAGGDNEQFF TGTGCCAGCAGCCGGGGGGCCGGGGGTGACAATGAGCAGTTCTTC
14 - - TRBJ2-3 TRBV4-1 CASSPRPGWNTQYF TGCGCCAGCAGCCCCCGGCCAGGGTGGAATACGCAGTATTTT
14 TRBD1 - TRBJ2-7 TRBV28 CASSAGTGLREQYF TGTGCCAGCAGTGCCGGGACAGGGCTAAGGGAGCAGTACTTC
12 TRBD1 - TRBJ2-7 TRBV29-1 CSVGTGDIEQYF TGCAGCGTGGGGACAGGGGATATCGAGCAGTACTTC
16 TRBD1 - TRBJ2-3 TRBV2 CASSEAPGQGPDTQYF TGTGCCAGCAGTGAAGCGCCCGGACAGGGTCCAGATACGCAGTATTTT
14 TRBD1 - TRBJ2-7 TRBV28 CASSLWDRGHEQYF TGTGCCAGCAGTTTATGGGACAGGGGTCACGAGCAGTACTTC